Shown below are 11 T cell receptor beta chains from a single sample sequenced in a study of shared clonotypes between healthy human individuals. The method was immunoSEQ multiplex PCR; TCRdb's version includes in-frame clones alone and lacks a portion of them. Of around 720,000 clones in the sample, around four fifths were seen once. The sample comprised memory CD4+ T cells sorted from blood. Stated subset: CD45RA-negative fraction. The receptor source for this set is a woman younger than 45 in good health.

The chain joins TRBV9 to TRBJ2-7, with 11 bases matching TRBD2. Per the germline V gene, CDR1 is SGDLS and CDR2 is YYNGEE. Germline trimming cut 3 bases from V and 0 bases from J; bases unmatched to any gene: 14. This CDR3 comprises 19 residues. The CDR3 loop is CASSGPGTSGPRSSYEQYF. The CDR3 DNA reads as TGTGCCAGCAGCGGACCCGGGACTAGCGGTCCCAGGAGCTCCTACGAGCAGTACTTC.

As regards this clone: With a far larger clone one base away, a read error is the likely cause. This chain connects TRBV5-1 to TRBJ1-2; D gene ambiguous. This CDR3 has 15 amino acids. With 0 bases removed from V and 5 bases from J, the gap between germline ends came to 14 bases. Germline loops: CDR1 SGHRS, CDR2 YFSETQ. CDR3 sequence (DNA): TGCGCCAGCAGCTTGGGTGGATTCGTTGGGTATGGCTACACCTTC. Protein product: CASSLGGFVGYGYTF.

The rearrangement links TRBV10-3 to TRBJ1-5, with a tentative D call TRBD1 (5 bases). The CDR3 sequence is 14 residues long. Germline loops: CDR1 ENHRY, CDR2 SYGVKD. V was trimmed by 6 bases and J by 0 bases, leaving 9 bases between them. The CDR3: CAIRGENSNQPQHF. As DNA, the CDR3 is TGTGCCATCAGGGGGGAGAATAGCAATCAGCCCCAGCATTTT.

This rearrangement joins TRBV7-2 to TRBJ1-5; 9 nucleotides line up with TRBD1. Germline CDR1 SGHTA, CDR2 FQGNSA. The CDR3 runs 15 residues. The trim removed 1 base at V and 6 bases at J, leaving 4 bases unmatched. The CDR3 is CASSLGGTGSQPQHF. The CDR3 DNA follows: TGTGCCAGCAGCTTAGGTGGGACAGGGAGTCAGCCCCAGCATTTT.

CDR3 residues: CASSEVKKQFF. The CDR3 nucleotides read TGTGCCAGCAGTGAGGTGAAGAAGCAGTTCTTC. The chain is built from TRBV5-8 and TRBJ2-1; no clear D. Germline CDR1 SGHTS, CDR2 YDEGEE. V lost 5 bases and J lost 11, with 11 bases in between. The CDR3 covers 11 residues.

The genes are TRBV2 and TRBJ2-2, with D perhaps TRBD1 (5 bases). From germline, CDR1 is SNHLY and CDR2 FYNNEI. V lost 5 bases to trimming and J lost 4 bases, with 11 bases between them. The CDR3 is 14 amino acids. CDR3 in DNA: TGTGCCAGCAGTAATGGGGCTAGCACCGGGGAGCTGTTTTTT. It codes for CASSNGASTGELFF.

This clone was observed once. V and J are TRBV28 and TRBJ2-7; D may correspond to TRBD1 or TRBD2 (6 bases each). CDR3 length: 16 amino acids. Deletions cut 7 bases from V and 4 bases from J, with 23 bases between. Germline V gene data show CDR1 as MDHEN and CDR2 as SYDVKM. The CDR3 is CASIPGSEGGAYEQYF. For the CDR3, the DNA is TGTGCCAGCATCCCAGGCTCCGAGGGGGGTGCATACGAGCAGTACTTC.

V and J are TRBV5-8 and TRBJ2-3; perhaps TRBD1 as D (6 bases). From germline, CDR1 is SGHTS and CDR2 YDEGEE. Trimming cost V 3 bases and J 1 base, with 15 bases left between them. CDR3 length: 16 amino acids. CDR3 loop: CASSSSGVMGTDTQYF. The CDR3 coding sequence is TGTGCCAGCAGCTCGTCAGGGGTAATGGGCACAGATACGCAGTATTTT.

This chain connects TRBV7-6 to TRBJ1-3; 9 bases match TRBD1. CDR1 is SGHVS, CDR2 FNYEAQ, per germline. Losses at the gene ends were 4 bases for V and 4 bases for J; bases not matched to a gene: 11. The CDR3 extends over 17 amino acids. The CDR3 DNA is TGTGCCAGCAGCTATCTTGGGGGACAGGGTTCAGGAAACACCATATATTTT. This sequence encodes CASSYLGGQGSGNTIYF. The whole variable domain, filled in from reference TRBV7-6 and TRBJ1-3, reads GAGVSQSPRYKVTKRGQDVALRCDPISGHVSLYWYRQALGQGPEFLTYFNYEAQQDKSGLPNDRFSAERPEGSISTLTIQRTEQRDSAMYRCASSYLGGQGSGNTIYFGEGSWLTVV.

The CDR3 DNA reads TGTGCCAGCAGCAAAGGAGGACAGTGCTCCTACGAGCAGTACTTC. The encoded protein is CASSKGGQCSYEQYF. This chain uses TRBV21-1 with TRBJ2-7; the table's D call of TRBD1 was not tested on the DNA. TRBV21-1 is an annotated pseudogene. This CDR3 has 15 amino acids.

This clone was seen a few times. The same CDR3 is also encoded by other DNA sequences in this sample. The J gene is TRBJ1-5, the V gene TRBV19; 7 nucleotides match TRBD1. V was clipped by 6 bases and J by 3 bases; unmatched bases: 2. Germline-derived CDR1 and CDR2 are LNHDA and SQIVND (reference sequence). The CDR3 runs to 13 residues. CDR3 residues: CASSGTVNQPQHF. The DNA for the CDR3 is TGTGCCAGTAGCGGGACAGTCAATCAGCCCCAGCATTTT.